Listed here are 16 T cell receptor beta chains from one sample, sequenced in a study of Tregs in tolerant kidney transplant recipients. This table comes from immunoSEQ multiplex PCR, and its TCRdb copy is limited to in-frame clones, with some not included. The sample yields about 69,000 clones, 70% to 90% seen once. The sample consisted of CD4+ T cells from blood, taken before the transplant. The receptors stem from a human donor who received a combined kidney and bone marrow transplant.

The chain joins TRBV7-2 to TRBJ1-3; a weak D match, TRBD1 (5 bases). The CDR3 covers 18 residues. Trimming cost V 5 bases and J 0 bases, with 20 bases left between them. Germline V gene sequence: CDR1 SGHTA, CDR2 FQGNSA. CDR3 nucleotide sequence: TGTGCCAGCAGCCCCCATCACAGGTTCACCGACTCTGGAAACACCATATATTTT. Its translation: CASSPHHRFTDSGNTIYF.

The chain is built from TRBV5-8 and TRBJ2-2; TRBD2 agrees at 11 bases. V lost 0 bases and J lost 4; bases outside the gene matches: 5. CDR1 is SGHTS and CDR2 is YDEGEE in the germline V gene. The CDR3 sequence is 17 residues long. The CDR3 DNA follows: TGTGCCAGCAGCTTGGTTCTCCTAGCGGGAGGCACCGGGGAGCTGTTTTTT. Translation: CASSLVLLAGGTGELFF. Supplemented by reference TRBV5-8 and TRBJ2-2, the full variable domain reads EAGVTQSPTHLIKTRGQQATLRCSPISGHTSVYWYQQALGLGLQFLLWYDEGEERNRGNFPPRFSGRQFPNYSSELNVNALELEDSALYLCASSLVLLAGGTGELFFGEGSRLTVL.

The chain is built from TRBV10-1 and TRBJ2-1, with TRBD2 matching over 9 bases. After removal of 2 bases from V and 8 bases from J, the junction contained 7 bases not matched to a gene. The V gene's germline CDR1 is WNHNN and CDR2 SYGVQD (reference sequence). The length of the CDR3 is 15 residues. The CDR3 loop reads CASSEIAGAKDEQFF. The DNA for the CDR3 is TGCGCCAGCAGTGAGATAGCGGGAGCCAAGGATGAGCAGTTCTTC.

V gene TRBV27 combines with J gene TRBJ1-4; 7 bases are shared with TRBD1. V lost 9 bases, J lost 4 bases, and 5 bases stayed unmatched. Germline values: CDR1 MNHEY, CDR2 SMNVEV (reference sequence). This CDR3 has 13 residues. The CDR3: CARRDSFNEKLFF. The CDR3 DNA follows: TGTGCCAGGAGGGACAGCTTTAATGAAAAACTGTTTTTT.

The rearrangement links TRBV28 to TRBJ1-1; TRBD1 matches 7 bases. V shed 5 bases and J 2 bases; nucleotides not matched to a gene: 8. The CDR3 totals 15 residues. Germline assignment: CDR1 MDHEN and CDR2 SYDVKM. CDR3 residues: CASSLIQGQNTEAFF. CDR3 coding DNA: TGTGCCAGCAGTCTCATACAGGGGCAAAACACTGAAGCTTTCTTT.

This chain joins TRBV29-1 and TRBJ1-1; D is uncertain. V was cut by 3 bases and J by 4 bases, with 18 bases left in between. Germline CDR1 and CDR2: SQVTM and ANQGSEA. This CDR3 comprises 15 residues. The CDR3 coding sequence is TGCAGCGTTGACTTGTCAGGAAGAGTGGGCACTGAAGCTTTCTTT. It yields the protein CSVDLSGRVGTEAFF. Looking up the rest from reference TRBV29-1 and TRBJ1-1 gives the full variable domain: SAVISQKPSRDICQRGTSLTIQCQVDSQVTMMFWYRQQPGQSLTLIATANQGSEATYESGFVIDKFPISRPNLTFSTLTVSNMSPEDSSIYLCSVDLSGRVGTEAFFGQGTRLTVV.

As to this clone: One end of the junction varies from germline; a read error may be responsible. The CDR3 is CASSQDSGFGYDEQFF. The CDR3 DNA reads as TGCGCCAGCAGCCAAGATTCGGGGTTCGGCTACGATGAGCAGTTCTTC. This chain links TRBV4-1 with TRBJ2-1; D may be TRBD2 (5 bases). Per germline, CDR1 MGHRA and CDR2 YSYEKL. CDR3 length equals 16 residues.

This sequence joins TRBV4-3 and TRBJ2-3, with 7 bases matching TRBD2. The germline V gene has CDR1 LGHNA and CDR2 YSLEER. The CDR3 covers 17 residues. Trimming at V came to 1 base and at J to 3 bases, leaving 10 bases not matched to a gene. CDR3 DNA: TGCGCCAGCAGCCAAGTTGGAGCGGGATATAAGACAGATACGCAGTATTTT. It codes for CASSQVGAGYKTDTQYF.

This chain connects TRBV5-1 to TRBJ2-5; 9 bases line up with TRBD2. There are 17 residues in the CDR3. Trimming at V came to 1 base and at J to 2 bases, leaving 9 bases not matched to a gene. Looked up from germline, CDR1 is SGHRS and CDR2 is YFSETQ. The CDR3 region is CASSLLYGLALQETQYF. CDR3 DNA: TGCGCCAGCAGCTTGCTATATGGACTAGCGCTTCAAGAGACCCAGTACTTC.

This chain joins TRBV2 and TRBJ2-2; 8 bases fit TRBD1. The CDR3 runs 15 residues. V lost 3 bases, J lost 2 bases, and 2 bases stayed unmatched. Germline loops: CDR1 SNHLY, CDR2 FYNNEI. In nucleotides, the CDR3 is TGTGCCAGCAGTGATGGACAGGGAAACACCGGGGAGCTGTTTTTT. It codes for CASSDGQGNTGELFF. Filled out from reference TRBV2 and TRBJ2-2, the complete variable domain reads EPEVTQTPSHQVTQMGQEVILRCVPISNHLYFYWYRQILGQKVEFLVSFYNNEISEKSEIFDDQFSVERPDGSNFTLKIRSTKLEDSAMYFCASSDGQGNTGELFFGEGSRLTVL.

The chain recombines TRBV4-3 with TRBJ2-7; 8 positions match TRBD1. After removal of 1 base from V and 6 bases from J, the junction contained 8 bases not matched to a gene. The CDR3 is made up of 15 amino acids. Looked up from germline, CDR1 is LGHNA and CDR2 is YSLEER. CDR3 in amino acids: CASSQVVDRGFEQYF. In nucleotides, the CDR3 is TGCGCCAGCAGCCAAGTTGTCGACAGGGGTTTCGAGCAGTACTTC.

The chain recombines TRBV29-1 with TRBJ2-1, with TRBD2 as a possible D gene (6 bases). Germline assignment: CDR1 SQVTM and CDR2 ANQGSEA. Trimming shortened V by 4 bases and J by 2 bases, and 12 bases separated the two germline ends. This CDR3 has 14 residues. Here the CDR3 reads CSVGGRLTYNEQFF. For the CDR3, the DNA is TGCAGCGTTGGGGGGAGGTTAACCTACAATGAGCAGTTCTTC.

This sequence joins TRBV27 and TRBJ1-2; TRBD1 matches 10 bases. V lost 7 bases, J lost 7 bases, and 6 bases stayed unmatched. The CDR3 consists of 13 residues. The germline CDR1 and CDR2 sequences are MNHEY and SMNVEV (reference sequence). CDR3 sequence (DNA): TGTGCCAGCACCATGACAGGGGGCACTGGCTACACCTTC. The encoded protein is CASTMTGGTGYTF.

The chain recombines TRBV4-1 with TRBJ2-1, with 13 bases aligning to TRBD2. The V gene's germline CDR1 is MGHRA and CDR2 YSYEKL. With V trimmed by 4 bases and J by 1 base, 10 bases remained unmatched. The CDR3 sequence is 19 residues long. The CDR3 region has the DNA TGCGCCAGCAGCCTGGGACTAGCGGGGATCGGGGGATCCTACAATGAGCAGTTCTTC. Translating it yields CASSLGLAGIGGSYNEQFF.

The rearrangement joins TRBV5-4 to TRBJ2-3; 10 bases align to TRBD1. J gave up 6 bases and V 0 bases, and 7 bases lay outside the gene matches. The CDR3 has 16 amino acids. CDR1 is SGHNT, CDR2 YYREEE, per germline (reference sequence). The CDR3 sequence is CASSLVPTGGEDTQYF. The CDR3 bases are TGTGCCAGCAGCTTGGTCCCGACAGGGGGCGAGGATACGCAGTATTTT.

The chain employs TRBV11-2 and TRBJ2-5; TRBD2 might be the D (5 bases). The CDR3 sequence is 12 residues long. The V gene lost 6 bases and the J gene lost 7 bases, with 12 bases spanning the gap. The germline CDR1 and CDR2 sequences are SGHAT and FQNNGV. Here the CDR3 reads CASSYDRGTQYF. The CDR3 DNA sequence: TGTGCCAGCAGTTACGACCGGGGGACCCAGTACTTC.